This entry describes one T cell receptor beta chain. The antigen remains undetermined. Unique molecular identifiers tagged the TCR beta cDNA libraries. T cells numbering roughly 0.9 to 10 million yielded cDNA molecules that totaled about 500,000. TCRdb re-called the PCR reads through MiXCR, storing one row per CDR3 protein. The data hold roughly 600,000 distinct CDR3 sequences, with around 47% observed a single time. CDR1 is MDHEN, CDR2 SYDVKM, per germline. The CDR3 is made up of 15 amino acids. With 6 bases clipped from V and 1 base from J, the junction kept 8 bases outside the gene matches. This sample stems from a study of post-analysis software for immune sequencing data. Study at large: Several disease courses (relapsing-remitting, secondary progressive and progressive-relapsing) of multiple sclerosis were included. Findings of the study overall: Batch-matched samples strongly co-clustered by F measure. Multiple sclerosis patients showed significantly lower normalized Chao1 diversity than controls did. Among about 5 TRBV segments more frequent in patients than controls were TRBV5-6, TRBV5-1 and TRBV20-1.

The chain joins TRBV28 to TRBJ1-2; 7 bases agree with TRBD1. Sequenced: blood. This TCR derives from a girl between 10 and 17 years old with multiple sclerosis. Written as DNA, the CDR3 is TGTGCCAGCAGCCACACAGGGACAGATAACTATGGCTACACCTTC. The encoded protein is CASSHTGTDNYGYTF.